This TCR beta chain was identified in a study of control samples from healthy donors and cancer patients. Generated by immunoSEQ multiplex PCR, the TCRdb table keeps only in-frame clones and is missing some. The repertoire holds approximately 90,000 clones, with 70% to 90% as singletons. Germline assignment: CDR1 SGHKS and CDR2 YYEKEE (reference sequence). This CDR3 region has 15 residues. V lost 0 bases, J lost 2 bases, and 5 bases stayed unmatched. The clonotype comes from a man between 25 and 39 years old in good health. The source material was blood. This chain uses TRBV5-5 with TRBJ2-7, with 7 bases fitting TRBD1. The CDR3 spells CASSLAGTETYEQYF. The CDR3 DNA sequence: TGTGCCAGCAGCTTGGCCGGGACAGAAACCTACGAGCAGTACTTC.